This T cell receptor beta chain was captured in a study of a mutant IDH1 vaccine in newly diagnosed glioma. Across the study: Eight vaccine doses were administered to patients at weeks 1, 3, 5, 7, 11, 15, 19 and 23. Most had both radiotherapy and temozolomide beforehand; others had only one.

The time point was: week 11, during vaccination. The study gave 300 ug of mutant IDH1 20-mer peptide per vaccine dose, with topical imiquimod. For this clone: What it binds is not known.

Only in-frame clones appear in the TCRdb table, and some are missing; sequencing was by immunoSEQ multiplex PCR. This table holds about 64,000 clones, less than 85% found once. With 5 bases removed from V and 8 bases from J, the gap between germline ends came to 7 bases. The CDR3 length is 12 residues. Germline V gene lookup returns CDR1 SGHTA and CDR2 FQGNSA. The chain carries TRBV7-2 and TRBJ1-6, with D maybe TRBD1 (5 bases). The TCR comes from a woman aged 45-65 years with glioma. Source: PBMCs, taken from a glioma patient whose treatment included an IDH1 peptide vaccine. The CDR3, as DNA: TGTGCCAGCAGCCTGACAGATTCACCCCTCCACTTT. Its protein product is CASSLTDSPLHF.